What follows are 27 T cell receptor beta chains derived from one specimen sequenced in a study of neurological immune-mediated disorders. TCRdb ran MiXCR on the 5' RACE reads and lists one entry per CDR3 protein. Seen here are roughly 50,000 distinct CDR3 sequences, 12% observed once, and the top ten hold about 10%. Sequences were obtained from PBMCs. Receptor source: a woman between 55 and 75 years old with HTLV-1-associated myelopathy (HAM/TSP).

This clonotype was detected many times. The chain couples TRBV20-1 to TRBJ2-2; the D is unclear. Trimming shortened V by 3 bases and J by 4 bases, and 9 bases separated the two germline ends. This CDR3 has 13 residues. Germline CDR1 DFQATT, CDR2 SNEGSKA (reference sequence). CDR3 DNA sequence: TGCAGTGCTAGTAACCCCGGCACCGGGGAGCTGTTTTTT. Encoded protein: CSASNPGTGELFF.

This clonotype was picked up many times. This rearrangement joins TRBV15 to TRBJ1-1; a weak D match, TRBD1 (5 bases). Deletions cut 1 base from V and 2 bases from J, with 11 bases between. CDR3 size: 15 residues. Germline CDR1 is LNHNV and CDR2 is YYDKDF (reference sequence). Here the CDR3 DNA reads TGTGCCACCAGCAGAGTAGCCAGGGCAAACACTGAAGCTTTCTTT. It translates to CATSRVARANTEAFF.

A note on this clonotype: Its ends do not fully match the called genes, so a read error is possible. The V gene is TRBV10-1, the J gene TRBJ2-2; 9 bases agree with TRBD1. The CDR3 length is 16 residues. CDR1 is WNHNN and CDR2 is SYGVQD in the germline V gene (reference sequence). The CDR3 DNA sequence: TGCTCCAGCACCCAACAGGGGGCGCAATGGACCGGTGAGCTGTTTTTT. It specifies CSSTQQGAQWTGELFF.

This clonotype was seen only a few times. The chain uses TRBV7-6 and TRBJ2-3; 7 bases fit TRBD1. The length of the CDR3 is 14 residues. V gave up 5 bases and J gave up 6 bases; unmatched junction bases: 8. The germline V gene encodes CDR1 SGHVS and CDR2 FNYEAQ. CDR3 residues: CASSVTGEWDTQYF. The CDR3 nucleotides are TGTGCCAGCAGCGTAACAGGGGAATGGGATACGCAGTATTTT.

Ten or more counts support this clonotype. The chain uses TRBV6-6 and TRBJ1-4; the match to TRBD1 covers 7 bases. The CDR3 spans 18 residues. The trim removed 0 bases at V and 5 bases at J, leaving 12 bases unmatched. CDR1 and CDR2 (germline): MNHNY, SVGAGI (reference sequence). The chain's CDR3 is CASSYSAIVGQQNEKLFF. The DNA for the CDR3 is TGTGCCAGCAGTTACTCGGCTATTGTGGGACAGCAGAATGAAAAACTGTTTTTT.

Details on this clonotype: A much larger clonotype is one base distant, so this may be a read error. The V gene is TRBV6-5, the J gene TRBJ2-7; tentatively, D is TRBD1 or TRBD2 (5 bases each). The CDR3 covers 12 residues. From germline, CDR1 is MNHEY and CDR2 SVGAGI. CDR3 sequence reads: CSSSYGAGEQYF. In DNA form, the CDR3 reads TGTTCCAGCAGTTACGGGGCAGGCGAGCAGTACTTC.

The sample holds many counts of this clonotype. V is TRBV20-1 and J is TRBJ1-1; possibly TRBD1 for D (6 bases). Germline V gene data show CDR1 as DFQATT and CDR2 as SNEGSKA (reference sequence). The CDR3 contains 14 residues. The germline V and J ends were trimmed by 6 bases and 1 base, with 15 bases remaining between them. The DNA of the CDR3 is TGCAGTGCCTACGCCATGGACAGGAACACTGAAGCTTTCTTT. It translates to CSAYAMDRNTEAFF.

J is TRBJ2-1 and V is TRBV5-1; no clear D. The CDR3 sequence is 15 residues long. CDR1 and CDR2 (germline): SGHRS, YFSETQ. V shed 10 bases and J shed 6 bases, with 23 bases lying between them. CDR3 in DNA: TGCGCCTGCATCTTAGAAGGCATACCGGGCAATGAGCAGTTCTTC. It specifies CACILEGIPGNEQFF.

At least ten counts were recorded for this clonotype. V gene TRBV5-1 combines with J gene TRBJ1-1; the D gene is possibly TRBD1 (5 bases). Germline V gene lookup returns CDR1 SGHRS and CDR2 YFSETQ. The CDR3 sequence is 20 residues long. V lost 0 bases, J lost 0 bases, and 24 bases lay in between. For the CDR3, the DNA is TGCGCCAGCAGCTTGGGGGGGATGACTCTATCCGGATCCATGAACACTGAAGCTTTCTTT. It is translated as CASSLGGMTLSGSMNTEAFF.

As regards this clonotype: This may stem from a read error, because a much larger clone lies one nucleotide away. The CDR3 protein is CASSPSLPAIGEDNEQFF. CDR3 DNA: TGTGCCAGCAGCCCGAGTTTACCTGCTATCGGAGAGGACAATGAGCAGTTCTTC. The chain uses TRBV7-6 and TRBJ2-1; D call uncertain. V was clipped by 5 bases and J by 5 bases, with 25 bases between them. Looked up from germline, CDR1 is SGHVS and CDR2 is FNYEAQ. The CDR3 is made up of 18 amino acids.

In its sample, this clonotype was seen many times. This chain joins TRBV12-3 or TRBV12-4 and TRBJ2-7; 7 bases map to TRBD2. This CDR3 is 17 amino acids long. The V segment lost 3 bases and the J segment 1 base; nucleotides outside the gene matches: 12. CDR3 sequence (DNA): TGTGCCAGCAGTTTGGGAGGGGCTAGCGTCTTTTCCTACGAGCAGTACTTC. Its protein product is CASSLGGASVFSYEQYF.

This clonotype was detected many times. V is TRBV12-3 or TRBV12-4 and J is TRBJ1-1; D possibly corresponds to TRBD1 (5 bases). The CDR3 is made up of 15 amino acids. Trimming pared 3 bases from V and 2 bases from J, leaving 13 bases between. The CDR3 here is CASSFGVGGNTEAFF. In DNA form, the CDR3 reads TGTGCCAGCAGTTTTGGCGTTGGGGGAAACACTGAAGCTTTCTTT.

Many counts were recorded for this clonotype. V gene TRBV24-1 combines with J gene TRBJ2-3; no clear D. The V end lost 0 bases, the J end lost 3 bases, and 3 bases lay between the germline ends. The length of the CDR3 is 13 residues. Germline lookup yields CDR1 KGHDR and CDR2 SFDVKD. CDR3 coding DNA: TGTGCCACCAGTGATTTGAGAACAGATACGCAGTATTTT. It yields the protein CATSDLRTDTQYF.

This clonotype was recorded at least ten times. The chain is built from TRBV7-2 and TRBJ1-2; no definite D call. Trimming took 5 bases from V and 4 from J, leaving 8 bases between them. Germline V gene sequence: CDR1 SGHTA, CDR2 FQGNSA. The length of the CDR3 is 12 residues. The CDR3 coding sequence is TGTGCCAGCAGCGGCGGTGTCTATGGCTACACCTTC. Protein: CASSGGVYGYTF. Combining the CDR3 with reference TRBV7-2 and TRBJ1-2 gives the whole variable domain GAGVSQSPSNKVTEKGKDVELRCDPISGHTALYWYRQSLGQGLEFLIYFQGNSAPDKSGLPSDRFSAERTGGSVSTLTIQRTQQEDSAVYLCASSGGVYGYTFGSGTRLTVV.

A word on this clonotype: A read error may be the cause here, since a much bigger clone is one base away. The rearrangement links TRBV12-3 or TRBV12-4 to TRBJ2-1, with 9 nucleotides matching TRBD2. The V gene end was trimmed by 5 bases and the J gene end by 8 bases; junction bases not matched to a gene: 10. CDR3 length: 15 residues. The CDR3 here is CASSPGLAWTYEQFF. The CDR3 DNA sequence: TGTGCCAGCAGTCCTGGACTAGCGTGGACCTATGAGCAGTTCTTC.

The table lists this clonotype with many counts. The rearrangement joins TRBV2 to TRBJ1-1, with D uncertain. The V and J ends lost 7 bases and 1 base respectively, with 4 bases between them. The germline CDR1 and CDR2 sequences are SNHLY and FYNNEI. There are 11 residues in the CDR3. The CDR3: CASKENTEAFF. Written as DNA, the CDR3 is TGTGCCAGCAAGGAGAACACTGAAGCTTTCTTT.

There are many counts of this clonotype. The gene calls are TRBV12-3 or TRBV12-4 and TRBJ2-1; 9 bases map to TRBD2. V dropped 7 bases and J dropped 2; count of bases not matched to a gene: 6. The length of the CDR3 is 15 residues. CDR3 sequence reads: CASIRLAGPYNEQFF. The CDR3 nucleotides are TGTGCCAGCATCCGTCTAGCGGGACCCTACAATGAGCAGTTCTTC.

In its sample, this clonotype was seen many times. CDR3 sequence: CASSYRDNYAGANVLTF. Here the CDR3 DNA reads TGTGCCAGCAGCTACCGGGACAATTATGCTGGGGCCAACGTCCTGACTTTC. V gene TRBV5-6 combines with J gene TRBJ2-6; D is possibly TRBD1 (6 bases). This CDR3 comprises 17 residues. Deletions cut 3 bases from V and 2 bases from J, with 15 bases between. CDR1 and CDR2 (germline): SGHDT, YYEEEE.

The CDR3, as DNA: TGTGCCAGTAGTGCGGACAGGGACCACGATGAGCAGTTCTTC. It codes for CASSADRDHDEQFF. The V call is TRBV19, the J call TRBJ2-1; 8 bases match TRBD1. Germline CDR1 reads LNHDA; CDR2 reads SQIVND (reference sequence). V dropped 5 bases and J dropped 8; count of bases not matched to a gene: 8. The CDR3 runs to 14 residues.

This rearrangement joins TRBV5-1 to TRBJ2-7; D is possibly TRBD1 or TRBD2 (5 bases each). CDR3 length: 14 residues. The germline V gene encodes CDR1 SGHRS and CDR2 YFSETQ. V was trimmed by 4 bases and J by 7 bases, leaving 18 bases between them. CDR3 bases: TGCGCCAGCAGCCCCGAGGACGGGGCGAGGGAGCAGTACTTC. Protein product: CASSPEDGAREQYF.

This clonotype appeared many times. The chain recombines TRBV15 with TRBJ2-3, with D tentatively TRBD1 or TRBD2 (6 bases each). The CDR3 sequence is 15 residues long. Germline lookup yields CDR1 LNHNV and CDR2 YYDKDF (reference sequence). The V gene lost 5 bases and the J gene lost 0 bases, with 12 bases spanning the gap. Written as DNA, the CDR3 is TGTGCCACCAGCGGCGGGACACCTAGCACAGATACGCAGTATTTT. This translates into CATSGGTPSTDTQYF.

This clonotype appeared many times. V usage is TRBV6-5 and J usage is TRBJ2-5; the match to TRBD1 covers 9 bases. This CDR3 is built from 15 residues. CDR1 MNHEY and CDR2 SVGAGI come from the germline V gene. V dropped 0 bases and J dropped 2; count of bases not matched to a gene: 1. The CDR3 DNA reads as TGTGCCAGCAGTTACTCAGGGACAGGGCAAGAGACCCAGTACTTC. It yields the protein CASSYSGTGQETQYF.

This clonotype was picked up many times. The gene calls are TRBV28 and TRBJ2-7; 9 bases map to TRBD2. The ends lost 2 bases at V and 5 bases at J; junction bases unmatched: 4. The CDR3 length is 14 residues. Germline CDR1 and CDR2: MDHEN and SYDVKM. Here the CDR3 reads CASSLAGGRNEQYF. In DNA, the CDR3 is TGTGCCAGCAGTTTAGCGGGAGGGCGGAACGAGCAGTACTTC.

In its sample, this clonotype was seen a few times. This may be a read error: a much more frequent sequence differs by one nucleotide. The rearrangement links TRBV12-3 or TRBV12-4 to TRBJ1-5; a weak D match, TRBD1 (6 bases). CDR3 length: 15 amino acids. V shed 6 bases and J shed 5 bases, with 17 bases lying between them. The CDR3 sequence is CASSSGTSNHQPQHF. In DNA form, the CDR3 reads TGTGCCAGCAGCTCCGGGACATCGAACCATCAGCCCCAGCATTTT.

In its sample, this clonotype was seen many times. The J gene is TRBJ2-6, the V gene TRBV12-3 or TRBV12-4; TRBD1 matches at 8 bases. V was clipped by 5 bases and J by 3 bases; unmatched bases: 9. CDR3 length: 17 amino acids. Here the CDR3 DNA reads TGTGCCAGCAGTGCGACAGGGGAAGGTGGTGGGGCCAACGTCCTGACTTTC. This gives the protein CASSATGEGGGANVLTF.

This clonotype was found many times. The rearrangement uses TRBV12-3 or TRBV12-4 and TRBJ2-3; 7 bases line up with TRBD1. The CDR3 runs to 14 residues. V shed 5 bases, J shed 1 base, and the junction held 3 bases outside the gene matches. In DNA, the CDR3 is TGTGCCAGCAGTGGACAGGCCGGCACAGATACGCAGTATTTT. Translation gives CASSGQAGTDTQYF.

With respect to this clonotype: It may be a read error: a sequence one base away is much more abundant. The V gene is TRBV20-1, the J gene TRBJ2-1; 12 nucleotides match TRBD2. CDR1 is DFQATT and CDR2 is SNEGSKA in the germline V gene (reference sequence). Losses at the gene ends were 3 bases for V and 4 bases for J; bases not matched to a gene: 19. This CDR3 region has 20 residues. The CDR3 DNA follows: TGCAGTGCTAGTGTTCCTAGCGGGAGGGCAATCTGTTCTGTTTACAATGAGCAGTTCTTC. It codes for CSASVPSGRAICSVYNEQFF.